These T cell receptor beta chains were read from a single sample in a study of blood T cell repertoires in COVID-19. Profiled with immunoSEQ multiplex PCR; TCRdb holds only in-frame clones, not every one. The data contain 200,000 to 250,000 clones, approximately 90% of them singletons. Sequenced material: peripheral blood. These receptors were collected from a woman aged 45 to 65 with COVID-19, enrolled during active disease. The CDR3 runs from the conserved cysteine through the conserved F or W. A D gene is named only where the DNA matches it firmly. Size is omitted from some rows. Given values are once, few, many or a class for expanded clones.

size	length	V	D	J	CDR3	DNA
NA	16	TRBV5-1	NA	TRBJ1-2	CASSSPDTPWSDGYTF	TGCGCCAGCAGCTCCCCAGACACCCCCTGGTCGGATGGCTACACCTTC
once	15	TRBV6-5	NA	TRBJ1-1	CASSYSIGVNTEAFF	TGTGCCAGCAGTTACTCGATAGGGGTGAACACTGAAGCTTTCTTT
NA	14	TRBV7-9	TRBD1	TRBJ2-7	CASTLTGASYEQYF	TGTGCCAGCACCCTGACAGGGGCGAGCTACGAGCAGTACTTC
NA	16	TRBV6-5	TRBD1	TRBJ2-6	CASSFSDRAGANVLTF	TGTGCCAGCAGTTTCTCGGACAGGGCTGGGGCCAACGTCCTGACTTTC
NA	12	TRBV27	NA	TRBJ2-2	CASSLIFGELFF	TGTGCCAGCAGTTTAATATTTGGGGAGCTGTTTTTT
NA	13	TRBV6-5	NA	TRBJ2-1	CASRMAVGDEQFF	TGTGCCAGCAGAATGGCCGTAGGGGATGAGCAGTTCTTC
NA	16	TRBV29-1	NA	TRBJ2-5	CSVEDQSGRHQETQYF	TGCAGCGTTGAAGATCAATCCGGCAGGCACCAAGAGACCCAGTACTTC
NA	15	TRBV6-5	NA	TRBJ1-2	CASSYSGGRGYGYTF	TGTGCCAGCAGTTACTCGGGGGGGCGCGGCTATGGCTACACCTTC
NA	17	TRBV11-2	TRBD1	TRBJ1-1	CASSPTNSQGANTEAFF	TGTGCCAGCAGCCCCACCAACTCACAGGGGGCGAACACTGAAGCTTTCTTT
NA	16	TRBV15	NA	TRBJ2-3	CATTQPGAEPTDTQYF	TGTGCCACCACTCAGCCAGGGGCGGAACCCACAGATACGCAGTATTTT
NA	12	TRBV3-1/TRBV3-2	NA	TRBJ2-1	CASSQGGTQQFF	TGTGCCAGCAGCCAAGGGGGGACTCAACAGTTCTTC
NA	14	TRBV19	NA	TRBJ1-5	CASSIGSPNQPQHF	TGTGCCAGTAGTATCGGTTCCCCAAATCAGCCCCAGCATTTT
NA	14	TRBV21-1	NA	TRBJ1-2	CASSNRATYDGYTF	TGTGCCAGCAGCAACAGGGCCACGTATGACGGCTACACCTTC
NA	12	TRBV6-2/TRBV6-3	NA	TRBJ1-4	CASSTGGEKLFF	TGTGCCAGCAGTACGGGTGGTGAAAAACTGTTTTTT
NA	13	TRBV6-5	TRBD1	TRBJ1-4	CASKRGPNEKLFF	TGTGCCAGCAAGAGGGGGCCTAATGAAAAACTGTTTTTT
NA	12	TRBV6-5	NA	TRBJ1-1	CASHPGNTEAFF	TGTGCCAGCCATCCGGGGAACACTGAAGCTTTCTTT
once	11	TRBV2	NA	TRBJ1-2	CASKREEDYTF	TGTGCCAGCAAGAGGGAGGAGGACTACACCTTC
NA	12	TRBV30	NA	TRBJ2-2	CAWMRQVGELFF	TGTGCCTGGATGAGACAGGTCGGGGAGCTGTTTTTT
NA	14	TRBV2	TRBD1	TRBJ1-3	CATSGGSFANTIYF	TGTGCCACCTCAGGGGGTAGCTTTGCAAACACCATATATTTT
few	12	TRBV28	NA	TRBJ1-1	CASHTPNTEAFF	TGTGCCAGCCACACACCGAACACTGAAGCTTTCTTT
once	13	TRBV19	NA	TRBJ2-7	CASSIRGQSEQYF	TGTGCCAGTAGTATAAGAGGGCAGTCCGAGCAGTACTTC
few	14	TRBV11-2	NA	TRBJ2-2	CASSLDYRVGELFF	TGTGCCAGCAGCTTAGATTATCGGGTCGGGGAGCTGTTTTTT
once	13	TRBV15	TRBD1	TRBJ1-2	CATSRQGAGGYTF	TGTGCCACCAGCAGACAGGGGGCGGGCGGCTACACCTTC
NA	13	TRBV18	NA	TRBJ1-2	CASSPQGNYGYTF	TGTGCCAGCTCACCCCAGGGTAACTATGGCTACACCTTC
NA	14	TRBV6-1	NA	TRBJ1-2	CASSESGEVWGYTF	TGTGCCAGCAGTGAATCCGGTGAGGTGTGGGGCTACACCTTC
NA	19	TRBV7-6	NA	TRBJ2-6	CASSSYPAGPTSGANVLTF	TGTGCCAGCAGCTCCTACCCGGCAGGCCCCACCTCTGGGGCCAACGTCCTGACTTTC
NA	13	TRBV30	NA	TRBJ1-5	CAWSKGDNQPQHF	TGTGCCTGGAGCAAAGGGGACAATCAGCCCCAGCATTTT
NA	15	TRBV9	TRBD1	TRBJ1-1	CASSTGTGANTEAFF	TGTGCCAGCAGCACCGGGACAGGAGCGAACACTGAAGCTTTCTTT
once	14	TRBV27	TRBD1	TRBJ1-2	CASGLQGASRGYTF	TGTGCCAGCGGCCTACAGGGGGCCAGCAGGGGCTACACCTTC
NA	16	TRBV6-5	NA	TRBJ2-2	CASSYQTGTNTGELFF	TGTGCCAGCAGTTATCAGACAGGAACGAACACCGGGGAGCTGTTTTTT
NA	16	TRBV19	NA	TRBJ2-1	CASSIVEVFSYNEQFF	TGTGCCAGTAGTATAGTGGAGGTATTCTCCTACAATGAGCAGTTCTTC
few	13	TRBV19	NA	TRBJ1-3	CASRSRGGNTIYF	TGTGCCAGTAGGTCCAGAGGTGGAAACACCATATATTTT
NA	16	TRBV11-3	NA	TRBJ1-1	CASSLAFGGVNTEAFF	TGTGCCAGCAGCTTAGCGTTTGGGGGCGTGAACACTGAAGCTTTCTTT
once	14	TRBV5-1	TRBD1	TRBJ2-7	CASSMGQGSYEQYF	TGCGCCAGCAGTATGGGACAGGGTTCGTACGAGCAGTACTTC
once	14	TRBV27	TRBD1	TRBJ2-7	CASSPGQGWSEQYF	TGTGCCAGCAGTCCGGGACAGGGATGGAGCGAGCAGTACTTC
NA	14	TRBV10-3	TRBD2	TRBJ2-5	CAMQSGAGGETQYF	TGTGCCATGCAAAGCGGAGCGGGGGGAGAGACCCAGTACTTC
once	16	TRBV6-5	NA	TRBJ1-5	CASSFVSTGSNQPQHF	TGTGCCAGCAGTTTCGTCTCGACAGGCTCTAATCAGCCCCAGCATTTT
NA	16	TRBV24-1	TRBD1	TRBJ1-5	CATSDLADRGTQPQHF	TGTGCCACCAGTGATTTGGCGGACAGGGGGACGCAGCCCCAGCATTTT
NA	12	TRBV6-6	NA	TRBJ1-1	CATTYGNTEAFF	TGTGCCACAACCTACGGGAACACTGAAGCTTTCTTT
NA	10	TRBV6-4	NA	TRBJ2-1	CAPLEPVQFF	TGTGCCCCCCTCGAACCGGTTCAGTTCTTC
NA	14	TRBV18	NA	TRBJ1-2	CASSPPGRVGGYTF	TGTGCCAGCTCACCACCGGGGAGGGTCGGGGGCTACACCTTC
NA	15	TRBV19	NA	TRBJ1-3	CATSRGAISGNTIYF	TGTGCCACTTCCAGGGGTGCAATCTCTGGAAACACCATATATTTT
NA	13	TRBV2	NA	TRBJ1-2	CASTRDINYGYTF	TGTGCCAGCACCAGAGACATAAACTATGGCTACACCTTC
NA	15	TRBV6-2/TRBV6-3	NA	TRBJ2-7	CASSDARVGSYEQYF	TGTGCCAGCAGTGACGCCCGGGTTGGTTCCTACGAGCAGTACTTC
many	18	TRBV5-8	TRBD1	TRBJ1-5	CASSLVLTGSFSNQPQHF	TGTGCCAGCAGCTTGGTCCTGACAGGGAGCTTTTCTAATCAGCCCCAGCATTTT
NA	13	TRBV5-4	TRBD1	TRBJ2-1	CASSRTGGSEQFF	TGTGCCAGCAGCCGGACAGGGGGAAGTGAGCAGTTCTTC
NA	12	TRBV27	NA	TRBJ1-2	CASRDRSYGYTF	TGTGCCAGCAGGGACAGATCTTATGGCTACACCTTC
NA	14	TRBV29-1	NA	TRBJ1-2	CSVDPRGGREGYTF	TGCAGCGTTGACCCTCGGGGGGGGCGCGAGGGCTACACCTTC
NA	15	TRBV5-8	NA	TRBJ1-5	CASSLGLYSNQPQHF	TGTGCCAGCAGCTTGGGACTTTATAGCAATCAGCCCCAGCATTTT
NA	15	TRBV6-1	NA	TRBJ1-2	CASSEVLQGNYGYTF	TGTGCCAGCAGTGAAGTTTTACAGGGTAACTATGGCTACACCTTC